What follows is one T cell receptor (beta chain) and its context. These data originate in a study of blood T cell repertoires in COVID-19. Study background: The samples span acute and convalescent COVID-19 from the United States, Italy and Spain.

Sequencing used immunoSEQ multiplex PCR; TCRdb keeps in-frame clones, though not all of them. This sample has fewer than 300,000 clones, with around 84% found just once. Losses at the gene ends were 7 bases for V and 4 bases for J; bases not matched to a gene: 11. This CDR3 region has 15 residues. The V gene's germline CDR1 is MNHEY and CDR2 SVGAGI. This sequence joins TRBV6-5 and TRBJ2-7; TRBD2 matches 9 bases. The specimen was peripheral blood. The clonotype originates from a human donor with COVID-19, enrolled during active disease. The donor label of this sample is uncertain. CDR3 loop: CASTYPLAGIYEQYF. For the CDR3, the DNA is TGTGCCAGCACCTACCCGCTAGCGGGGATTTACGAGCAGTACTTC.